This T cell receptor (beta chain) was recorded in a study of identical twins. Findings and caveats of the study: Compared with unrelated sharing, twin-shared out-of-frame alpha sequences had more low-probability sequences. For out-of-frame beta sequences, excess twin sharing was weaker.

Unique molecular identifiers were present on cDNA, and template switching added a universal primer site. TCRdb ran MiXCR on the 5' RACE reads and lists one entry per CDR3 protein. This table holds roughly 470,000 distinct CDR3 sequences, roughly an eighth found once. Note on this clonotype: Its antigen is unknown.

Healthy Caucasian individuals made up all the donors. The CDR3 runs to 16 residues. Trimming removed 4 bases at V and 8 bases at J, with 21 bases between. The same data also went into a second study, on yellow fever vaccine responses in identical twins.

The clonotype was recovered from a woman aged 18 to 35 in good health. The chain is built from TRBV23-1 and TRBJ2-1; D possibly corresponds to TRBD2 (7 bases). TRBV23-1 carries the ORF label, with uncertain function. Sequenced: CD4+ T cells sorted from blood. The CDR3 region has the DNA TGCGCCAGCAGTCGCGAATTAACTACAGGGAGGGATGAGCAGTTCTTC. This sequence encodes CASSRELTTGRDEQFF.